Shown below are 9 T cell receptor beta chains from a single sample sequenced in a study of cytomegalovirus exposure and HLA in healthy donors. Some clones are missing from TCRdb's copy, which holds only in-frame ones; the method was immunoSEQ multiplex PCR. This table has around 200,000 clones, around 80% appearing once. Sequenced input: PBMCs. These receptors were taken from a woman younger than 45 in good health and CMV-seronegative.

This chain joins TRBV2 and TRBJ2-2, with 10 bases lining up with TRBD2. The trim removed 10 bases at V and 1 base at J, leaving 3 bases unmatched. There are 14 residues in the CDR3. The V gene's germline CDR1 is SNHLY and CDR2 FYNNEI. The CDR3 sequence: CATLAGENTGELFF. The CDR3 DNA reads TGTGCCACCCTAGCGGGAGAGAACACCGGGGAGCTGTTTTTT.

The chain uses TRBV5-6 and TRBJ1-5; TRBD1 matches 9 bases. This CDR3 is 16 amino acids long. The germline V gene encodes CDR1 SGHDT and CDR2 YYEEEE. The J segment lost 6 bases and the V segment lost 1 base, leaving 8 bases of the junction unmatched. The CDR3 DNA follows: TGTGCCAGCAGCTTGAGGTCGGGACAGGGAAGTCAGCCCCAGCATTTT. It translates to CASSLRSGQGSQPQHF.

The rearrangement uses TRBV9 and TRBJ2-4; D remains ambiguous. The CDR3 has 12 residues. V dropped 4 bases and J dropped 5 bases, with 7 bases sitting between them. Germline CDR1 and CDR2: SGDLS and YYNGEE. CDR3 amino acids: CASSPFENIQYF. CDR3 coding DNA: TGTGCCAGCAGCCCTTTTGAAAACATTCAGTACTTC.

The rearrangement joins TRBV6-5 to TRBJ1-3; D unresolved. Looked up from germline, CDR1 is MNHEY and CDR2 is SVGAGI. The CDR3 consists of 12 residues. Trimming took off 5 bases at V and 4 bases at J, with 6 bases between the two ends. CDR3 in DNA: TGTGCCAGCAGTCGAGGCGGAAACACCATATATTTT. Protein: CASSRGGNTIYF.

The chain is built from TRBV7-9 and TRBJ2-7; 8 nucleotides line up with TRBD2. The CDR3 contains 16 residues. Germline V gene lookup returns CDR1 SEHNR and CDR2 FQNEAQ (reference sequence). With V trimmed by 5 bases and J by 0 bases, 9 bases remained unmatched. CDR3 protein: CASSPSGREGSYEQYF. DNA of the CDR3: TGTGCCAGCAGCCCATCCGGGAGGGAAGGCTCCTACGAGCAGTACTTC.

With respect to this clone: The same CDR3 is also encoded by other DNA sequences in this sample. The chain uses TRBV2 and TRBJ2-5; 13 bases match TRBD2. Germline CDR1 is SNHLY and CDR2 is FYNNEI. CDR3 length equals 14 residues. Unmatched junction bases numbered 2, after V lost 8 bases and J lost 2 bases. The CDR3 nucleotides read TGTGCCAGCTCGGGACTAGCGGGACAAGAGACCCAGTACTTC. Translating it yields CASSGLAGQETQYF.

This clone was seen a handful of times. The chain carries TRBV18 and TRBJ1-1; weak D call: TRBD1 (6 bases). V was trimmed by 4 bases and J by 5 bases, leaving 17 bases between them. Germline lookup yields CDR1 KGHSH and CDR2 LQKENI. The CDR3 extends over 15 amino acids. CDR3 in amino acids: CASSQSQGRSTEAFF. The CDR3 DNA reads as TGTGCCAGCTCACAATCACAGGGTAGAAGTACTGAAGCTTTCTTT.

The V call is TRBV29-1, the J call TRBJ2-7, with 10 bases aligning to TRBD2. J was trimmed by 4 bases and V by 6 bases; bases with no gene match: 18. The length of the CDR3 is 17 residues. The germline CDR1 and CDR2 sequences are SQVTM and ANQGSEA. The chain's CDR3 is CSVRTSGRANRDYEQYF. The CDR3 DNA reads as TGCAGCGTGAGGACTAGCGGAAGAGCCAATCGAGATTACGAGCAGTACTTC.

In this sample, this clone turned up a few times. This rearrangement joins TRBV7-2 to TRBJ1-2, with D perhaps matching TRBD1 (6 bases). Per the germline V gene, CDR1 is SGHTA and CDR2 is FQGNSA. The CDR3 has 15 amino acids. V lost 5 bases and J 6 bases, leaving 19 bases between the germline ends. CDR3 sequence reads: CASSQDRTPVDGYTF. The DNA of the CDR3 is TGTGCCAGCAGCCAAGACAGGACCCCGGTGGATGGCTACACCTTC.